A selection of T cell receptor beta chains follows, all from one sample in a study of blood T cell repertoires in COVID-19. TCRdb keeps only in-frame clones here, not all; method: immunoSEQ multiplex PCR. The table includes about 160,000 clones, around 90% detected once. The source material was peripheral blood. These receptors came from a woman aged 55-70 years who had recovered from COVID-19. The CDR3 runs from the conserved cysteine through the conserved F or W. The D gene is left open where the match is weak. Not all rows give a size; the values are once, few, many and, for expanded clones, a class.

V	size	J	length	D	DNA	CDR3
TRBV9	.	TRBJ2-3	15	TRBD2	TGTGCCAGCAGCCCCCGCCATTCGGGAGGGGATACGCAGTATTTT	CASSPRHSGGDTQYF
TRBV6-5	.	TRBJ2-7	14	TRBD2	TGTGCCAGTGTAGCGGGGTCTCGCTCCTACGAGCAGTACTTC	CASVAGSRSYEQYF
TRBV28	few	TRBJ1-1	15	.	TGTGCCAGCAGTTTTCGTGACAGATTGAACACTGAAGCTTTCTTT	CASSFRDRLNTEAFF
TRBV2	.	TRBJ2-5	14	.	TGTGCCAGCAGTGACCGGGCAGGGCAAGAGACCCAGTACTTC	CASSDRAGQETQYF
TRBV2	.	TRBJ2-4	14	.	TGTGCCAGCAGTGAATCCGGGGTTGGAAACATTCAGTACTTC	CASSESGVGNIQYF
TRBV5-4	.	TRBJ1-3	14	.	TGTGCCAGCAGCTTGAAAGGGGCTGGAAACACCATATATTTT	CASSLKGAGNTIYF
TRBV11-2	.	TRBJ1-4	15	TRBD1	TGTGCCAGCAGCTTCCCCGGGACAGCGAATGAAAAACTGTTTTTT	CASSFPGTANEKLFF
TRBV2	.	TRBJ1-5	14	.	TGTGCCAGCCGGATAGGAGGTGAAAATCAGCCCCAGCATTTT	CASRIGGENQPQHF
TRBV4-2	few	TRBJ2-7	16	.	TGTGCCAGCAGCCAAGAATCCGGGACACACCTCTACGAGCAGTACTTC	CASSQESGTHLYEQYF
TRBV28	.	TRBJ2-2	12	.	TGTGCCAGCAGTATAATCACCGGGGAGCTGTTTTTT	CASSIITGELFF
TRBV6-6	.	TRBJ1-1	14	.	TGTGCCAGCGAAAGGGACGGGGGTTATCCTGAAGCTTTCTTT	CASERDGGYPEAFF
TRBV5-8	few	TRBJ1-5	15	TRBD1	TGTGCCAGCAGCGGGTGGACAGGGTTTGACCAGCCCCAGCATTTT	CASSGWTGFDQPQHF
TRBV6-1	.	TRBJ2-1	16	TRBD2	TGTGCCAGCAGTGAAAATTTCTCCGGGGGGGCCAGTGAGCAGTTCTTC	CASSENFSGGASEQFF
TRBV2	.	TRBJ2-7	15	TRBD1	TGTGCCAGCAGTGGGGGACAGGGATCCTCCTACGAGCAGTACTTC	CASSGGQGSSYEQYF
TRBV28	.	TRBJ1-2	15	.	TGTGCCAGCAGTTTAGATGCGGCGACTAACTATGGCTACACCTTC	CASSLDAATNYGYTF
TRBV2	.	TRBJ2-7	15	TRBD1	TGTGCCAGCAGGGAAGGACAGGGGAAGGGGGGCGAGCAGTACTTC	CASREGQGKGGEQYF
TRBV18	.	TRBJ1-2	15	.	TGTGCCAGCTCACCACTCTTGGAGGGAAGCAATGGCTACACCTTC	CASSPLLEGSNGYTF
TRBV2	few	TRBJ2-7	16	TRBD1	TGTGCCAGCAGGAAGACAGGGGGCTCAAGCTCCTACGAGCAGTACTTC	CASRKTGGSSSYEQYF
TRBV11-3	.	TRBJ2-5	14	.	TGTGCCAGCAGCTTAGTTTGGGAGGAGAAGACCCAGTACTTC	CASSLVWEEKTQYF
TRBV25-1	.	TRBJ1-1	13	.	TGTGCCAGCAGTGACCTCCTGCGCACTGAAGCTTTCTTT	CASSDLLRTEAFF
TRBV29-1	.	TRBJ1-5	14	.	TGCAGCGTTGAAACGGGAGGGGGCAATCAGCCCCAGCATTTT	CSVETGGGNQPQHF
TRBV3-1/TRBV3-2	.	TRBJ2-5	11	.	TGTGCCAGCAGCAACATGGAGACCCAGTACTTC	CASSNMETQYF